A single sample is the source of the 9 T cell receptor beta chains below, sequenced in a study of blood T cell repertoires in COVID-19. Assay: immunoSEQ multiplex PCR; the TCRdb copy retains only in-frame clones and omits some. The data contain more than 200,000 clones, around 87% of them seen just once; the ten biggest clones take up roughly 4.9%. The sample comprised peripheral blood. These receptors were taken from a woman in her sixties or seventies with COVID-19, enrolled during active disease.

The rearrangement joins TRBV12-3 or TRBV12-4 to TRBJ2-1, with D unclear. Between the trimmed V and J ends, which lost 4 bases and 7 bases, there was a span of 11 bases. The CDR3 covers 13 residues. Here the CDR3 DNA reads TGTGCCAGCAGTTCTCAGAGGAAAAATGAGCAGTTCTTC. This encodes CASSSQRKNEQFF.

This chain connects TRBV2 to TRBJ1-5; 7 bases map to TRBD1. From germline, CDR1 is SNHLY and CDR2 FYNNEI. V shed 6 bases, J shed 2 bases, and the junction held 10 bases outside the gene matches. CDR3 length: 16 amino acids. The CDR3 DNA is TGTGCCAGCAGCCGAAGACAGGGTAGGGGCAATCAGCCCCAGCATTTT. Protein product: CASSRRQGRGNQPQHF.

V is TRBV5-4 and J is TRBJ1-1; D ambiguous. V was pared by 3 bases and J by 3 bases, with 15 bases between. The CDR3 sequence is 15 residues long. CDR1 SGHNT and CDR2 YYREEE come from the germline V gene (reference sequence). CDR3 coding DNA: TGTGCCAGCAGCTCGCGACCTCATGCGGACACTGAAGCTTTCTTT. This encodes CASSSRPHADTEAFF.

The V and J genes are TRBV9 and TRBJ1-1, with D possibly TRBD1 on 5 matching bases. The germline CDR1 and CDR2 sequences are SGDLS and YYNGEE. This CDR3 has 17 residues. V lost 4 bases and J lost 4, with 23 bases in between. CDR3 region: CASSTGLAAVRGTEAFF. The CDR3 nucleotides are TGTGCCAGCAGCACGGGACTGGCAGCGGTACGGGGCACTGAAGCTTTCTTT. Filled out from reference TRBV9 and TRBJ1-1, the complete variable domain reads DSGVTQTPKHLITATGQRVTLRCSPRSGDLSVYWYQQSLDQGLQFLIQYYNGEERAKGNILERFSAQQFPDLHSELNLSSLELGDSALYFCASSTGLAAVRGTEAFFGQGTRLTVV.

The gene calls are TRBV6-1 and TRBJ2-7; 7 nucleotides match TRBD1. The trim removed 6 bases at V and 5 bases at J, leaving 13 bases unmatched. The CDR3 length is 15 residues. Germline CDR1 MNHNS, CDR2 SASEGT. The CDR3 here is CASSRSLGQKDEQYF. In DNA, the CDR3 is TGTGCCAGCAGCCGGTCCTTGGGACAGAAGGACGAGCAGTACTTC.

The V and J genes are TRBV4-3 and TRBJ2-7; 7 bases match TRBD1. The J segment lost 3 bases and the V segment lost 1 base, leaving 3 bases of the junction unmatched. There are 14 residues in the CDR3. Per germline, CDR1 LGHNA and CDR2 YSLEER. The CDR3 region is CASSQVTGDYEQYF. The CDR3 DNA reads as TGCGCCAGCAGCCAAGTTACAGGGGACTACGAGCAGTACTTC.

This clone appeared once. The chain combines TRBV19 with TRBJ2-1; TRBD2 is a possible D gene (5 bases). The CDR3 covers 11 residues. From germline, CDR1 is LNHDA and CDR2 SQIVND (reference sequence). CDR3 region: CGEKTYNEQFF. In DNA, the CDR3 is TGTGGGGAGAAGACCTACAATGAGCAGTTCTTC.

The V gene is TRBV4-2, the J gene TRBJ2-7; a possible D gene is TRBD2 (5 bases). Germline V gene lookup returns CDR1 LGHNA and CDR2 YNFKEQ. The CDR3 contains 16 residues. V was shortened by 0 bases and J by 5 bases, with 17 bases between the two germline ends. In nucleotides, the CDR3 is TGTGCCAGCAGCCAAGACCTAGGACTTAGTGGGGACGAGCAGTACTTC. Its protein product is CASSQDLGLSGDEQYF.

This chain joins TRBV30 and TRBJ2-7; 7 bases are a match to TRBD1. Germline values: CDR1 GTSNPN, CDR2 SVGIG (reference sequence). Trimming cost V 6 bases and J 1 base; bases outside gene matches: 12. The CDR3 sequence is 15 residues long. DNA of the CDR3: TGTGCCTGCAGGACTTTGCCGGGACAGTCCTACGAGCAGTACTTC. Translating it yields CACRTLPGQSYEQYF.